This paragraph covers one TCR beta chain sequence. No antigen is known for it. It was with 60 Vbeta and 13 Jbeta primers that the PCR ran. The table came from immunoSEQ multiplex PCR; TCRdb's copy has only in-frame clones and leaves some out. The sample contains 150,000 to 200,000 clones, around 80% of which appear only once. CDR1 and CDR2 (germline): MGHRA, YSYEKL. This CDR3 is 17 amino acids long. The V and J ends lost 0 bases and 2 bases respectively, with 17 bases between them. The entry originates in a study of cytomegalovirus exposure and HLA in healthy donors. The study's findings and limits: A few chains linked to CMV were shown in vitro to be specific for CMV antigens.

The receptor's source is a woman in her 30s in good health and CMV-seropositive. This rearrangement joins TRBV4-1 to TRBJ2-7, with a weak D call TRBD1 (8 bases). The specimen sequenced was PBMCs. The CDR3: CASSQDSRTGRAYEQYF. The CDR3 bases are TGCGCCAGCAGCCAAGATTCTCGGACAGGGAGGGCCTACGAGCAGTACTTC.